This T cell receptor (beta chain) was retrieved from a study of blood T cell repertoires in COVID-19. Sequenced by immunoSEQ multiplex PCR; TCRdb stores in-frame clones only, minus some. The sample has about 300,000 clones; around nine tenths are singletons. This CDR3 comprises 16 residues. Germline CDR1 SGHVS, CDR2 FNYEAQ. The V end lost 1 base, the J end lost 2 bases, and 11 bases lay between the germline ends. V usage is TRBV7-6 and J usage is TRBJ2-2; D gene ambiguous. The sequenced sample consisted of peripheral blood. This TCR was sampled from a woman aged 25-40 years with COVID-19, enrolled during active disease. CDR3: CASSLVTPRNTGELFF. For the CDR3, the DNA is TGTGCCAGCAGCTTAGTCACCCCGAGAAACACCGGGGAGCTGTTTTTT.